This T cell receptor beta chain comes out of a study of blood T cells in healthy people across ages. Per sample, a minimum of 6 million PBMCs were isolated. RNA extraction gave at least 5.5 micrograms of total RNA per sample. Findings and limits, study-wide: Percentage of naive T cells showed a strong correlation with TCR beta diversity. A greater number of naive CD4+ cells and higher diversity distinguished long-lived donors from aged donors.

On this clonotype: What it recognizes is unknown.

Primers used in a second PCR of roughly 6 to 11 cycles were a sample-barcoded 5' primer and a J-beta primer mix. TCRdb ran MiXCR on the 5' RACE reads and lists one entry per CDR3 protein. The sample consists of 700,000 to 1,000,000 distinct CDR3 sequences, approximately 48% of them appearing once. Germline CDR1 MNHEY, CDR2 SVGEGT. This CDR3 spans 17 amino acids. Trimming left V 1 base short and J 1 base short, with 16 bases between. This clonotype was sampled from a man aged 55-75 years in good health. The specimen sequenced was blood. This chain joins TRBV6-2 or TRBV6-3 and TRBJ1-2; TRBD1 might be the D (5 bases). DNA of the CDR3: TGTGCCAGCAGTTACTATCCGGGGCAAGTATTTAACTATGGCTACACCTTC. Protein: CASSYYPGQVFNYGYTF.